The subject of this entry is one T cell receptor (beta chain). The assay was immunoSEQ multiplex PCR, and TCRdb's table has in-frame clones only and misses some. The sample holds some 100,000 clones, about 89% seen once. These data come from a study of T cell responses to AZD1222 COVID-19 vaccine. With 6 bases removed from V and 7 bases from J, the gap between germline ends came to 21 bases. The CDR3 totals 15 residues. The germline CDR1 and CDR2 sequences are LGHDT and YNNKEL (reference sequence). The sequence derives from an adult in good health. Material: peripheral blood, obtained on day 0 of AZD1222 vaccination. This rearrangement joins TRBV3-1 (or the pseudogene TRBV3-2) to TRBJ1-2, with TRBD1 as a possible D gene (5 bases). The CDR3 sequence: CASRPGTQERGGYTF. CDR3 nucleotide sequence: TGTGCCAGCAGACCCGGGACGCAGGAGCGGGGTGGCTACACCTTC.